This T cell receptor (beta chain) was retrieved from a study of CD8+ T cells in alopecia areata. RNA extraction and reverse transcription yielded cDNA as sequencing template. Here immunoSEQ multiplex PCR was the method, and the copy in TCRdb shows in-frame clones only, minus some. This repertoire shows around 160,000 clones, around 87% found once; its top ten account for about 16%. The CDR3 has 10 amino acids. V was shortened by 4 bases and J by 8 bases, with 5 bases between the two germline ends. The germline CDR1 and CDR2 sequences are SEHNR and FQNEAQ (reference sequence). The sample consisted of CD8+ T cells sorted from blood, taken at week 0. V is TRBV7-9 and J is TRBJ1-2; the D is unclear. The TCR sequence derives from a human donor with alopecia areata. CDR3 sequence (DNA): TGTGCCAGCAGCTCAAAGGGCTACACCTTC. Residues: CASSSKGYTF.